What follows are 7 T cell receptor beta chains derived from one specimen sequenced in a study of blood T cell repertoires in COVID-19. Some clones are missing from TCRdb's copy, which holds only in-frame ones; the method was immunoSEQ multiplex PCR. In the table there are fewer than 80,000 clones, roughly 78% of which are singletons. Sequencing input: peripheral blood. The receptors come from a woman of 80 years or more with active or convalescent COVID-19.

The V gene is TRBV3-1 (or the pseudogene TRBV3-2), the J gene TRBJ2-1; TRBD2 might be the D (6 bases). Germline CDR1 reads LGHDT; CDR2 reads YNNKEL (reference sequence). CDR3 length: 15 amino acids. Trimming cost V 1 base and J 3 bases, with 10 bases left between them. The CDR3 here is CASSQGASVYNEQFF. The CDR3 DNA reads TGTGCCAGCAGCCAAGGGGCTAGCGTCTACAATGAGCAGTTCTTC.

The rearrangement uses TRBV28 and TRBJ1-3; 12 positions match TRBD1. The CDR3 totals 15 residues. Trimming took 5 bases from V and 3 from J; bases not matched to a gene: 2. Germline CDR1 MDHEN, CDR2 SYDVKM. The CDR3 nucleotides are TGTGCCAGCAGTAGGGACAGGGGGCTTGGAAACACCATATATTTT. The encoded protein is CASSRDRGLGNTIYF. Drawing the rest from reference TRBV28 and TRBJ1-3, the complete variable domain is DVKVTQSSRYLVKRTGEKVFLECVQDMDHENMFWYRQDPGLGLRLIYFSYDVKMKEKGDIPEGYSVSREKKERFSLILESASTNQTSMYLCASSRDRGLGNTIYFGEGSWLTVV.

This chain joins TRBV29-1 and TRBJ1-2; TRBD1 agrees at 7 bases. V trimming: 7 bases; J trimming: 5 bases; junction bases outside the gene matches: 4. The CDR3 length is 11 residues. In germline, CDR1 is SQVTM, CDR2 ANQGSEA. The CDR3 sequence: CSAGQDYGYTF. Here the CDR3 DNA reads TGCAGCGCTGGACAGGATTATGGCTACACCTTC.

This sequence joins TRBV7-9 and TRBJ1-2; 9 bases fit TRBD1. The germline CDR1 and CDR2 sequences are SEHNR and FQNEAQ (reference sequence). The CDR3 runs to 16 residues. The V and J ends lost 5 bases and 5 bases, in that order; junction bases with no gene match: 12. DNA for the CDR3: TGTGCCAGCAGCGCAGTTTTTGGGACAGGGTCTTATGGCTACACCTTC. Translating gives CASSAVFGTGSYGYTF.

The J gene is TRBJ1-1, the V gene TRBV7-8, with 9 nucleotides matching TRBD1. CDR3 size: 15 residues. V shed 5 bases, J shed 1 base, and the junction held 5 bases outside the gene matches. Germline lookup yields CDR1 SGHVS and CDR2 FQNEAQ. The CDR3 DNA follows: TGTGCCAGCAGCATACAGGGGGCTGCGAACACTGAAGCTTTCTTT. Translation gives CASSIQGAANTEAFF.

The V and J genes are TRBV7-9 and TRBJ2-1, with 8 bases that match TRBD2. There are 16 residues in the CDR3. Germline values: CDR1 SEHNR, CDR2 FQNEAQ (reference sequence). Trimming cost V 0 bases and J 8 bases; bases outside gene matches: 9. The CDR3 loop is CASSLARLDSGDEQFF. CDR3 DNA: TGTGCCAGCAGCTTAGCGCGATTGGATAGCGGGGATGAGCAGTTCTTC.

V gene TRBV10-1 combines with J gene TRBJ2-1, with TRBD2 matching over 12 bases. The CDR3 has 16 residues. Germline V gene lookup returns CDR1 WNHNN and CDR2 SYGVQD (reference sequence). V gave up 0 bases and J gave up 4 bases; unmatched junction bases: 1. In nucleotides, the CDR3 is TGCGCCAGCAGTGAGTCAGGGACTAGCGGGTACAATGAGCAGTTCTTC. Translated: CASSESGTSGYNEQFF.